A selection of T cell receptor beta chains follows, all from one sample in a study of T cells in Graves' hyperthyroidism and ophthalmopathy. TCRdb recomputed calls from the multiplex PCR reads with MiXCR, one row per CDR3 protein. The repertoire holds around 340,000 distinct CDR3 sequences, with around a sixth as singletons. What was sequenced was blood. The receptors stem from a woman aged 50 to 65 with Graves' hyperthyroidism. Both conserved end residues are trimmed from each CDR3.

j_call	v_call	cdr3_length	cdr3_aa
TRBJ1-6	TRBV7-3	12	ASRETGASSPLH
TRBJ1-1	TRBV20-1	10	SALWEPIARL
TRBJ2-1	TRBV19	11	ASSSRAAGEQF
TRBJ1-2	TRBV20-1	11	SVRTGDDYGYT
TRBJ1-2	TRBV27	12	ASSLSFGVYGYT
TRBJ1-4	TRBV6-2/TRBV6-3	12	ASSSQGGDEKLF
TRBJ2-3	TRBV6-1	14	ASSDWGPVFPDTQY
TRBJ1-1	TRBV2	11	ASIGTVNTEAF
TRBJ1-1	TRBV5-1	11	ASSFIRGTEAF
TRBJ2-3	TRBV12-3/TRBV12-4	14	ASSSPGRHSTDTQY
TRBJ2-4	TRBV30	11	AWSVGGKNIQY
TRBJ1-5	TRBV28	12	ASKSGPGNQPQH
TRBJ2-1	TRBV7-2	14	ASSLLGAGGPNEQF
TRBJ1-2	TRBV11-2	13	ASSGDRAANYGYT